A single T cell receptor (beta chain) is shown here with its context. A much larger clone lies a single base off, so this may be a read error. These data come from a study of molecular identifiers for immune sequencing clone quantification. Bulk TCR libraries were made with methods that had been previously described and with listed TCR primers. TCRdb re-called the PCR reads through MiXCR, storing one row per CDR3 protein. The sample lists over 600,000 distinct CDR3 sequences, 20% occurring once. This TCR was recovered from a human donor in good health. Some libraries in this study had Jurkat cell RNA spiked in. Sequenced input: naive CD8+ T cells from blood, with Jurkat cell RNA spiked in. Subset reported: FACS-sorted CD8+CD4-CCR7+CD45RA+ naive T cells.

CDR3 residues: CAGSSRTGEAFF. The CDR3 DNA reads as TGTGCCGGCAGCTCCAGGACTGGTGAAGCTTTCTTT. V is TRBV5-5 and J is TRBJ1-1; unclear D gene. Germline lookup yields CDR1 SGHKS and CDR2 YYEKEE (reference sequence). The CDR3 runs 12 residues.